Below, one TCR beta chain is given with its context. The data belong to a study of blood T cell repertoires in COVID-19. Study summary: Some COVID-19 samples were acute and others convalescent; all came from the United States, Italy and Spain.

In the source study's methods: Amplified reference gene primers provided the basis for estimating nucleated cell counts. Data came from immunoSEQ multiplex PCR; TCRdb stores just in-frame clones and leaves some out. V, J and clone size are taken as reported in that table, and D and trimming were inferred from the DNA itself. The sample has fewer than 350,000 clones, 85% seen once. Trimming pared 6 bases from V and 2 bases from J, leaving 14 bases between. Looked up from germline, CDR1 is SGHAT and CDR2 is FQNNGV. This CDR3 region has 14 residues. Specimen: PBMCs or T cells enriched from blood (not recorded which). This TCR was recovered from a woman aged 50 to 60 who had recovered from COVID-19. The chain combines TRBV11-2 with TRBJ2-7, with D possibly matching TRBD1 (6 bases). CDR3 region: CASRRPGQTYEQYF. For the CDR3, the DNA is TGTGCCAGCAGGCGACCGGGACAAACCTACGAGCAGTACTTC.